These T cell receptor beta chains were read from a single sample in a study of blood T cell repertoires in COVID-19. The table came from immunoSEQ multiplex PCR; TCRdb's copy has only in-frame clones and leaves some out. The sample consists of 90,000 to 150,000 clones, over 75% of them appearing once. The sequencing input was peripheral blood. These receptors were taken from an elderly man with acute or convalescent COVID-19. The CDR3 runs from the conserved cysteine through the conserved F or W. The D gene is left open where the match is weak. Size is omitted from some rows. Given values are once, few, many or a class for expanded clones.

.	TRBJ2-7	TRBV7-3	TRBD2	CASSPSPSGEQYF	TGTGCCAGCAGCCCGTCGCCTAGCGGGGAGCAGTACTTC
once	TRBJ2-7	TRBV7-6	TRBD1	CASSQQGAIYEQYF	TGTGCCAGCAGCCAACAGGGGGCTATCTACGAGCAGTACTTC
.	TRBJ1-5	TRBV16	.	CASSGGIGSNQPQHF	TGTGCCAGCAGCGGAGGCATTGGTAGCAATCAGCCCCAGCATTTT
.	TRBJ2-2	TRBV7-7	TRBD2	CASSLNSGGARLFF	TGTGCCAGCAGCTTGAACAGCGGGGGGGCTAGACTGTTTTTT
.	TRBJ2-7	TRBV25-1	TRBD1	CASSEYGGQGSHEQYF	TGTGCCAGCAGTGAATATGGGGGACAGGGATCCCACGAGCAGTACTTC
.	TRBJ1-4	TRBV5-4	TRBD1	CASSVGQSTNEKLFF	TGTGCCAGCAGCGTGGGACAGTCAACTAATGAAAAACTGTTTTTT
.	TRBJ2-2	TRBV4-3	TRBD1	CASSQQRGQGAGELFF	TGCGCCAGCAGCCAACAAAGGGGACAGGGGGCCGGGGAGCTGTTTTTT
.	TRBJ2-5	TRBV28	TRBD2	CASSFPTSGIAGETQYF	TGTGCCAGCAGTTTCCCGACTAGCGGCATAGCCGGAGAGACCCAGTACTTC
medium-sized	TRBJ1-2	TRBV25-1	.	CASSELTGDTGDYGYTF	TGTGCCAGCAGTGAATTGACCGGGGATACGGGGGACTATGGCTACACCTTC
.	TRBJ1-2	TRBV20-1	.	CSASPRTNYGYTF	TGCAGTGCTAGTCCCAGAACTAACTATGGCTACACCTTC
.	TRBJ1-3	TRBV5-5	.	CASSPGGLSSGNTIYF	TGTGCCAGCAGCCCGGGGGGTCTTAGCTCTGGAAACACCATATATTTT
once	TRBJ2-5	TRBV11-2	TRBD2	CASSLLPSSGVQETQYF	TGTGCCAGCAGCTTACTTCCTTCTAGCGGGGTTCAAGAGACCCAGTACTTC
.	TRBJ2-7	TRBV29-1	.	CSAGRGSDEQYF	TGCAGCGCCGGCAGGGGAAGCGACGAGCAGTACTTC
.	TRBJ2-7	TRBV19	.	CASSPKAGPYEQYF	TGTGCCAGTAGCCCCAAGGCAGGGCCCTACGAGCAGTACTTC
few	TRBJ2-2	TRBV10-3	.	CAISESGAYTGELFF	TGTGCCATCAGTGAGTCAGGGGCGTACACCGGGGAGCTGTTTTTT
.	TRBJ2-7	TRBV5-1	TRBD2	CASSLATSGGTYEQYF	TGCGCCAGCAGCTTGGCCACTAGCGGGGGAACCTACGAGCAGTACTTC
.	TRBJ2-1	TRBV9	TRBD2	CASSVVGRTSGSPSYNEQFF	TGTGCCAGCAGCGTAGTTGGGAGGACTAGCGGGAGCCCTTCCTACAATGAGCAGTTCTTC
.	TRBJ1-1	TRBV7-8	.	CASSLRSQGVEAFF	TGTGCCAGCAGCTTAAGATCCCAGGGTGTTGAAGCTTTCTTT
.	TRBJ2-1	TRBV11-3	.	CASSLAAGSWNEQFF	TGTGCCAGCAGCTTAGCGGCAGGCTCGTGGAATGAGCAGTTCTTC
.	TRBJ1-2	TRBV7-9	.	CASRTGSSNYGYTF	TGTGCCAGCAGAACAGGGTCGTCTAACTATGGCTACACCTTC
.	TRBJ2-7	TRBV3-1/TRBV3-2	TRBD2	CASSTRLAKYF	TGTGCCAGCAGCACCAGACTAGCGAAGTACTTC
few	TRBJ1-4	TRBV15	TRBD1	CATSREQGFANEKLFF	TGTGCCACCAGCAGGGAACAGGGGTTTGCTAATGAAAAACTGTTTTTT
.	TRBJ2-3	TRBV7-2	TRBD2	CASSYLAGTDTQYF	TGTGCCAGCAGTTATCTAGCGGGAACAGATACGCAGTATTTT
.	TRBJ2-3	TRBV9	TRBD1	CASSALGGKTDTQYF	TGTGCCAGCAGCGCCTTAGGGGGCAAGACAGATACGCAGTATTTT
.	TRBJ1-1	TRBV6-5	.	CASSYGESLTEAFF	TGTGCCAGCAGTTACGGGGAGAGTCTGACTGAAGCTTTCTTT
.	TRBJ1-2	TRBV3-1/TRBV3-2	.	CASSQEGRGGYTF	TGTGCCAGCAGCCAAGAGGGCAGGGGTGGCTACACCTTC
.	TRBJ1-1	TRBV6-6	TRBD1	CASSYLQGPGAEAFF	TGTGCCAGCAGTTACTTACAGGGGCCTGGGGCTGAAGCTTTCTTT
.	TRBJ1-1	TRBV29-1	.	CSVEKSNTEAFF	TGCAGCGTTGAAAAGAGTAACACTGAAGCTTTCTTT
.	TRBJ1-1	TRBV9	.	CASSPWTAWGGETEAFF	TGTGCCAGCAGCCCTTGGACGGCGTGGGGAGGCGAGACTGAAGCTTTCTTT
.	TRBJ2-2	TRBV6-6	TRBD2	CASRVDGTRIPGELFF	TGTGCCAGCAGAGTCGACGGGACTAGAATCCCCGGGGAGCTGTTTTTT
.	TRBJ2-7	TRBV5-1	TRBD2	CASSPTSGSVYEQYF	TGCGCCAGCAGCCCCACTAGCGGGAGCGTCTACGAGCAGTACTTC
.	TRBJ2-4	TRBV7-9	.	CASSFGATNIQYF	TGTGCCAGCAGCTTCGGAGCGACGAACATTCAGTACTTC
.	TRBJ2-5	TRBV6-1	TRBD1	CASSDRSGGETQYF	TGTGCCAGCAGTGACAGGTCAGGGGGTGAGACCCAGTACTTC
.	TRBJ1-5	TRBV27	.	CASSLSSPGGNQPQHF	TGTGCCAGCAGTTTATCCTCCCCGGGGGGCAATCAGCCCCAGCATTTT
.	TRBJ2-1	TRBV1	.	CTSSHLGGGGYNEQFF	TGCACCAGCAGCCACCTCGGCGGGGGAGGCTACAATGAGCAGTTCTTC
.	TRBJ2-5	TRBV5-4	TRBD1	CASSSDRSRETQYF	TGTGCCAGCAGCTCGGACAGGTCCAGGGAGACCCAGTACTTC
.	TRBJ1-3	TRBV3-1/TRBV3-2	TRBD1	CASSQEGVQGGFGNTIYF	TGTGCCAGCAGCCAAGAGGGAGTCCAGGGGGGTTTTGGAAACACCATATATTTT
.	TRBJ1-6	TRBV2	TRBD1	CASRGDRSDSPLHF	TGTGCCAGCAGAGGGGACAGGTCGGATTCACCCCTCCACTTT
.	TRBJ1-3	TRBV19	.	CASSSEGGVGNTIYF	TGTGCCAGTAGTTCAGAAGGAGGGGTTGGAAACACCATATATTTT
.	TRBJ1-1	TRBV7-2	TRBD1	CASSVAGTGAGGTEAFF	TGTGCCAGCAGCGTTGCGGGGACAGGGGCGGGGGGCACTGAAGCTTTCTTT
.	TRBJ1-4	TRBV25-1	.	CASSEGATNEKLFF	TGTGCCAGCAGTGAGGGAGCAACTAATGAAAAACTGTTTTTT
.	TRBJ1-1	TRBV3-1/TRBV3-2	.	CASGTLNTEAFF	TGTGCCAGCGGGACATTGAACACTGAAGCTTTCTTT
once	TRBJ1-1	TRBV18	TRBD1	CASSPGQGPSTEAFF	TGTGCCAGCTCACCGGGACAGGGGCCGAGCACTGAAGCTTTCTTT
.	TRBJ2-4	TRBV7-2	.	CASSLGVLAKNIQYF	TGTGCCAGCAGCTTAGGAGTGTTAGCCAAAAACATTCAGTACTTC
.	TRBJ2-2	TRBV9	TRBD2	CASSVGLAGNTGELFF	TGTGCCAGCAGCGTGGGGCTAGCGGGAAACACCGGGGAGCTGTTTTTT